A selection of T cell receptor beta chains follows, all from one sample in a study of T cells after yellow fever vaccination. TCRdb ran MiXCR on the 5' RACE reads and lists one entry per CDR3 protein. This sample yields approximately 330,000 distinct CDR3 sequences, of which approximately 4% are seen a single time; approximately 23% belongs to the top ten. The sample was PBMCs, taken 5 days after the yellow fever booster vaccination. The origin of the receptors is a man aged 18-30 years who received the YFV17D yellow fever vaccine. Both conserved end residues are part of each CDR3. Fields, in order: V gene, D gene, J gene, clone size, CDR3 length, CDR3 DNA, CDR3 protein. The D gene is left open where the match is weak. Some rows have no size entry. The others give once, few or many, or a class for an expanded clone.

TRBV3-1	NA	TRBJ2-3	NA	16	TGTGCCAGCAGCTCCTACTGGGGGGTAAGCACAGATACGCAGTATTTT	CASSSYWGVSTDTQYF
TRBV20-1	NA	TRBJ1-3	NA	14	TGCAGTGCTAGAGATTTCCGCTCTGGAAACACCATATATTTT	CSARDFRSGNTIYF
TRBV5-1	NA	TRBJ2-3	many	14	TGCGCCAGCAGCTTGGGATGGTCGACGGATACGCAGTATTTT	CASSLGWSTDTQYF
TRBV7-3	NA	TRBJ2-1	many	12	TGTGCCAGCAGCTTATCTCTGGGTGAGCAGTTCTTC	CASSLSLGEQFF
TRBV27	NA	TRBJ2-2	NA	14	TGTGCCAGCAGTTTAGGGCTCGGTTTTCGGGAGCTGTTTTTT	CASSLGLGFRELFF
TRBV20-1	TRBD2	TRBJ2-1	many	16	TGCAGTGCTAGTAGAGCCGGGACTAGCGGGGGCTATGAGCAGTTCTTC	CSASRAGTSGGYEQFF
TRBV5-1	TRBD1	TRBJ1-1	many	19	TGCGCCAGCAGCTCCCCGCGCTATGGGACAGGGGAGGTGAGCACTGAAGCTTTCTTT	CASSSPRYGTGEVSTEAFF
TRBV4-1	NA	TRBJ2-3	few	15	TGCGCCAGCAGCCCTCGGGACCCCGACACAGATACGCAGTATTTT	CASSPRDPDTDTQYF
TRBV29-1	NA	TRBJ1-2	few	13	TGCAGCGTTGATCACAGGGTGGACTATGGCTACACCTTC	CSVDHRVDYGYTF
TRBV29-1	NA	TRBJ2-7	NA	14	TGCAGCGTTGTTTTGGGAGAGTTCGGGTACGAGCAGTACTTC	CSVVLGEFGYEQYF
TRBV20-1	NA	TRBJ1-6	NA	14	TGCAGTGCTAGAGTGGGGGGGAGTTATTCACCCCTCCACTTT	CSARVGGSYSPLHF
TRBV6-6	NA	TRBJ1-4	few	15	TGTGCCAGCAGTTACCCGGAAGGGGGGGATGAAAAACTGTTTTTT	CASSYPEGGDEKLFF
TRBV19	NA	TRBJ2-3	few	16	TGTGCCAGTAGTTCAATAGGACTCCTAAGGGCAGATACGCAGTATTTT	CASSSIGLLRADTQYF
TRBV20-1	TRBD2	TRBJ2-3	NA	18	TGCAGTGCTAGGGACTCTCGAACGGGACTAGCAAGCACAGATACGCAGTATTTT	CSARDSRTGLASTDTQYF
TRBV20-1	TRBD1	TRBJ2-4	NA	14	TGCAGTGCTCCGGACAGGGGGCGAAAAAACATTCAGTACTTC	CSAPDRGRKNIQYF
TRBV14	NA	TRBJ2-3	few	15	TGTGCCAGCAGCCAAGTGGGACACCGCACAGATACGCAGTATTTT	CASSQVGHRTDTQYF
TRBV2	NA	TRBJ2-3	NA	14	TGTGCCAGCATCCCCGGGGTTGGCACAGATACGCAGTATTTT	CASIPGVGTDTQYF